This T cell receptor (beta chain) is drawn from a study of Graves' ophthalmopathy and Graves' hyperthyroidism. RNA served as the template for amplifying TCR beta CDR3 regions. Following a first-round RT-PCR that used HTBI primers, a second-round multiplex PCR was carried out. MiXCR, applied by TCRdb to the multiplex PCR reads, yields one record per CDR3 protein. The data hold about 58,000 distinct CDR3 sequences, with approximately 50% observed a single time. For donors with ophthalmopathy, the disease showed moderate-to-severe activity, reached CAS ≥3 and NOSPECS ≥4, and had lasted under 3 months. This CDR3 is 13 amino acids long. The V end lost 5 bases, the J end lost 3 bases, and 10 bases lay between the germline ends. Germline CDR1 and CDR2: ENHRY and SYGVKD.

The receptor comes from an adult woman with Graves' ophthalmopathy. Sequenced: peripheral blood. The genes are TRBV10-3 and TRBJ1-2; D remains ambiguous. The CDR3 DNA follows: TGTGCCATCAGTTCGGCCGGGGACTATGGCTACACCTTC. Amino acids: CAISSAGDYGYTF.